These T cell receptor beta chains were read from a single sample in a study of OX40 agonist ivuxolimab in advanced cancers. Profiled with immunoSEQ multiplex PCR; TCRdb holds only in-frame clones, not every one. Of roughly 70,000 clones in the sample, roughly 90% were seen once. Material: CD4+ or CD8+ T cells sorted from blood, obtained in a trial of the OX40 agonist ivuxolimab. Receptor source: an adult with an advanced solid tumor such as melanoma, head and neck, liver or kidney cancer. The CDR3 runs from the conserved cysteine through the conserved F or W. D genes are given only for firm matches. The listing skips clone size in some rows; elsewhere it reads once, few, many or a size class.

>TRBJ2-5|.|.|TRBV30
CAWSLREETQYF
TGTGCCTGGAGTCTCAGGGAAGAGACCCAGTACTTC
>TRBJ1-2|TRBD1|once|TRBV28
CASSLPGQGAWDGYTF
TGTGCCAGCAGTTTACCGGGACAGGGGGCGTGGGATGGCTACACCTTC
>TRBJ2-6|.|.|TRBV27
CASRGASGANVLTF
TGTGCCAGTAGAGGGGCCTCTGGGGCCAACGTCCTGACTTTC
>TRBJ1-2|TRBD1|.|TRBV28
CASRTGTDYGYTF
TGTGCCAGCAGAACCGGGACAGACTATGGCTACACCTTC
>TRBJ2-3|.|.|TRBV30
CAWSLGSTDTQYF
TGTGCCTGGAGCTTGGGGAGCACAGATACGCAGTATTTT
>TRBJ1-2|TRBD1|.|TRBV6-5
CASSKQGNYGYTF
TGTGCCAGCAGTAAACAGGGGAACTATGGCTACACCTTC
>TRBJ1-1|.|.|TRBV5-6
CASSLGGMDLNTEAFF
TGTGCCAGCAGTTTGGGAGGAATGGACCTGAACACTGAAGCTTTCTTT
>TRBJ2-7|TRBD2|.|TRBV11-2
CASSLWGGIGPSYEQYF
TGTGCCAGCAGCTTATGGGGGGGTATCGGCCCCTCCTACGAGCAGTACTTC
>TRBJ1-1|TRBD1|once|TRBV5-1
CASSGQGSRNTEAFF
TGCGCCAGCAGCGGACAGGGGAGTAGGAACACTGAAGCTTTCTTT
>TRBJ1-2|.|.|TRBV6-1
CASRKDSYGYTF
TGTGCCAGCAGGAAAGACAGCTATGGCTACACCTTC
>TRBJ2-7|TRBD2|.|TRBV10-1
CASSGLAGGPYTYEQYF
TGCGCCAGCAGTGGACTAGCGGGAGGGCCATATACCTACGAGCAGTACTTC
>TRBJ2-1|TRBD2|.|TRBV25-1
CASSSGLAGSVDEQFF
TGTGCCAGCAGTTCGGGACTAGCGGGGAGTGTGGATGAGCAGTTCTTC
>TRBJ2-7|.|.|TRBV7-2
CASSLGPSTKTYEQYF
TGTGCCAGCAGCTTAGGACCCAGCACAAAGACCTACGAGCAGTACTTC
>TRBJ2-5|TRBD1|.|TRBV28
CASSLVGTAQETQYF
TGTGCCAGCAGTTTAGTCGGGACAGCACAAGAGACCCAGTACTTC
>TRBJ2-2|.|.|TRBV5-4
CASSRINVDTGELFF
TGTGCCAGCAGCCGAATCAATGTCGACACCGGGGAGCTGTTTTTT
>TRBJ1-4|.|.|TRBV2
CASSASRANEKLFF
TGTGCCAGCAGTGCGAGCAGGGCTAATGAAAAACTGTTTTTT
>TRBJ1-5|TRBD1|.|TRBV19
CASSGGTGEQPQHF
TGTGCCAGTAGCGGCGGGACAGGGGAACAGCCCCAGCATTTT
>TRBJ1-1|.|.|TRBV11-2
CASSLAGQSEAFF
TGTGCCAGCAGCTTAGCAGGACAGTCTGAAGCTTTCTTT
>TRBJ2-5|.|.|TRBV28
CASSPTWTRASETQYF
TGTGCCAGCAGTCCGACCTGGACCAGGGCGTCAGAGACCCAGTACTTC
>TRBJ2-7|.|.|TRBV6-1
CASRTFGVTQSEQYF
TGTGCCAGCCGAACCTTCGGGGTTACCCAAAGCGAGCAGTACTTC
>TRBJ2-7|.|.|TRBV4-2
CASSRNQQGNEQYF
TGTGCCAGCAGCCGTAACCAACAGGGAAACGAGCAGTACTTC
>TRBJ2-5|.|.|TRBV20-1
CSAMVGETQYF
TGCAGTGCTATGGTCGGAGAGACCCAGTACTTC
>TRBJ2-1|TRBD2|.|TRBV7-9
CASSGLAGLGYNEQFF
TGTGCCAGCAGCGGATTAGCGGGGTTGGGGTACAATGAGCAGTTCTTC
>TRBJ1-6|TRBD1|.|TRBV5-1
CASSLAPGGNDSPLHF
TGCGCCAGCAGCTTGGCCCCAGGGGGTAATGATTCACCCCTCCACTTT
>TRBJ2-7|TRBD1|once|TRBV6-5
CASRTTGDYEQYF
TGTGCCAGCAGAACTACAGGGGATTACGAGCAGTACTTC
>TRBJ1-2|.|.|TRBV19
CASSIVPLDVHYGYTF
TGTGCCAGTAGTATAGTCCCTTTGGACGTTCACTATGGCTACACCTTC
>TRBJ1-5|.|.|TRBV28
CASSLPVIKPQHF
TGTGCCAGCAGTTTACCAGTCATCAAGCCCCAGCATTTT
>TRBJ2-5|.|.|TRBV30
CAWSRADSGTQYF
TGTGCCTGGAGTCGCGCGGATTCAGGGACCCAGTACTTC
>TRBJ2-2|TRBD2|.|TRBV7-2
CASSSQLAGGPGELFF
TGTGCCAGCAGCTCTCAACTAGCGGGAGGACCCGGGGAGCTGTTTTTT
>TRBJ1-5|.|.|TRBV5-6
CASSSAQTGIGGPQHF
TGTGCCAGCAGCTCCGCGCAGACAGGAATAGGAGGGCCCCAGCATTTT
>TRBJ1-6|.|once|TRBV4-1
CASSQRKLVGNNSPLHF
TGCGCCAGCAGCCAAAGGAAGTTGGTAGGGAATAATTCACCCCTCCACTTT
>TRBJ2-1|TRBD2|.|TRBV19
CASSTGLVPEQFF
TGTGCCAGTAGTACCGGACTAGTCCCTGAGCAGTTCTTC
>TRBJ2-1|TRBD2|.|TRBV5-1
CASSFTSGNGNEQFF
TGCGCCAGCAGCTTCACCAGCGGGAATGGCAATGAGCAGTTCTTC